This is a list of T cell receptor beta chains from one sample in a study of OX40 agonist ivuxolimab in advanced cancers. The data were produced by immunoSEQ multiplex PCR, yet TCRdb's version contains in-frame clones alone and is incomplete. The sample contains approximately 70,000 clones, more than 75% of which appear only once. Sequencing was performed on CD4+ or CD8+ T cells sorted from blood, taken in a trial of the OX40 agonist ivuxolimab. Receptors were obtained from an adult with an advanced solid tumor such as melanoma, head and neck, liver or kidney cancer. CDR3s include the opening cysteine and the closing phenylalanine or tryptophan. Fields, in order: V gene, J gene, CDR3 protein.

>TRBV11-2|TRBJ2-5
CASSSSALQETQYF
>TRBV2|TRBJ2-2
CASSATGTGELFF
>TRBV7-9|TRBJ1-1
CASSRPMGEAFF
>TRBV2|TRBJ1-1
CASTGLGQGRSEAFF
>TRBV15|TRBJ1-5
CATSRSDRANQPQHF
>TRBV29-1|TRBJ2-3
CSGGQDTQYF
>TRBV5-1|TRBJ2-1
CASSSGGASYNEQFF
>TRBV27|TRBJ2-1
CASSWGVGEQFF
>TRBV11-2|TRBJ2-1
CASSSDGDRGMDEQFF
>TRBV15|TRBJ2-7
CATSRSKGADYEQYF
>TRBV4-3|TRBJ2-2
CASSQDLGIPDTGELFF
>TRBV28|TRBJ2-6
CASSLMEGFSGANVLTF
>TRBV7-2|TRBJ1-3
CASSHYPGASGNTIYF
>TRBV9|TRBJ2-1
CASSVEGGRAGEQFF
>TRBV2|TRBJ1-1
CASTGGGTANTEAFF
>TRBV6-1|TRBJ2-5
CASSGRDRDQETQYF
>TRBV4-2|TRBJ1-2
CASTPVGVDGYTF
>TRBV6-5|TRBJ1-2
CASSYTDSYGYTF
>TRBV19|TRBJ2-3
CASSILGAGVTQYF
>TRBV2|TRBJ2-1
CASSTTSGRTGSQFF
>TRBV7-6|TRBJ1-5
CASSLFHNQPQHF
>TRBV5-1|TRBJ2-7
CASSLVAGSNEQYF
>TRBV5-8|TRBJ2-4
CASSWGTAKGDIQYF
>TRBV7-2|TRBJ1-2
CASSPEAGTYGYTF
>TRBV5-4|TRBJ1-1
CASSLPGVGLDTEAFF
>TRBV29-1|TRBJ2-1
CSVEENRYNEQFF
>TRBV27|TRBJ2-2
CASSYTFMTGINTGELFF
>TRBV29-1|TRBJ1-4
CSGGRPNEKLFF
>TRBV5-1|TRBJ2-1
CASKAFPGQGPSNEQFF
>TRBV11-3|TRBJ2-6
CASSSQGAGGANVLTF
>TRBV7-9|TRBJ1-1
CASSSTGGGRTEAFF
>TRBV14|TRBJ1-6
CASSQLVASPPHF
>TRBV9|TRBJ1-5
CASSPNPEQPQHF
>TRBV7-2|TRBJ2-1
CASSLPLAGGPLSYNEQFF
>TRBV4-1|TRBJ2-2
CASSLAGADTGELFF